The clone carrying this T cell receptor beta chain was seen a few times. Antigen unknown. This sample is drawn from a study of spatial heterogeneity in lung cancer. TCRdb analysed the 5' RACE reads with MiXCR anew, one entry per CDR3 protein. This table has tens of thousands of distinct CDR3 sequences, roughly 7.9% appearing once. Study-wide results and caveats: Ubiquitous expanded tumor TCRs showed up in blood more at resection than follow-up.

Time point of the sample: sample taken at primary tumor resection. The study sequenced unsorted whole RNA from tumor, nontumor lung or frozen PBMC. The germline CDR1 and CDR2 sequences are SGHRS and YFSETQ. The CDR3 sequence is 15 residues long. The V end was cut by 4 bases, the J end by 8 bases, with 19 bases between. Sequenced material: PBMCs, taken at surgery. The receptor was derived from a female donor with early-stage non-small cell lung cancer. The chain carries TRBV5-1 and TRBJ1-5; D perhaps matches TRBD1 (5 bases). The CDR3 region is CASSPQPSGIEPQHF. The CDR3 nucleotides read TGCGCCAGCAGCCCCCAACCATCAGGGATTGAGCCCCAGCATTTT.